This T cell receptor beta chain is drawn from a study of T cells in Graves' hyperthyroidism and ophthalmopathy. The CDR3 regions of TCR beta were amplified from RNA transcripts. Primed by the HTBI set, a first-round RT-PCR was run on the TCR CDR3. Using its own MiXCR run on the multiplex PCR reads, TCRdb lists one record per CDR3 protein. The table has some 600,000 distinct CDR3 sequences, approximately 13% seen once. This clonotype was picked up many times. The receptor comes from a woman aged 25 to 39 with Graves' hyperthyroidism that later progressed to Graves' ophthalmopathy. Sequenced: blood.

The CDR3 spells CSVRSSSDTQYF. CDR3 coding DNA: TGCAGCGTTCGATCGTCATCAGATACGCAGTATTTT. The gene calls are TRBV29-1 and TRBJ2-3; D not certain. There are 12 residues in the CDR3. Trimming removed 5 bases from V and 4 bases from J, with 10 bases in between. From germline, CDR1 is SQVTM and CDR2 ANQGSEA.